This T cell receptor beta chain was identified in a study of post-analysis software for immune sequencing data. The CDR3 sequence is 17 residues long. Trimming pared 4 bases from V and 2 bases from J, leaving 20 bases between. Germline CDR1 and CDR2: SGHAT and FQNNGV. A note on this clonotype: Its antigen is still unknown.

Study-level findings and limits: Roughly 5 TRBV segments occurring more often in patients than controls included TRBV5-6, TRBV5-1 and TRBV20-1. Samples prepared in the same batch strongly co-clustered by F measure.

TCR beta libraries were prepared from cDNA with unique molecular identifiers. TCRdb fed the PCR reads into MiXCR, producing one record per CDR3 protein. Of about 770,000 distinct CDR3 sequences listed, roughly 46% are singletons. This clonotype was sampled from a girl between 5 and 17 years old with multiple sclerosis. V usage is TRBV11-2 and J usage is TRBJ1-1; perhaps TRBD1 as D (6 bases). The sequenced sample was blood. Here the CDR3 reads CASSSNPQGRINTEAFF. The CDR3 bases are TGTGCCAGCAGCTCGAACCCACAGGGCAGGATTAACACTGAAGCTTTCTTT.